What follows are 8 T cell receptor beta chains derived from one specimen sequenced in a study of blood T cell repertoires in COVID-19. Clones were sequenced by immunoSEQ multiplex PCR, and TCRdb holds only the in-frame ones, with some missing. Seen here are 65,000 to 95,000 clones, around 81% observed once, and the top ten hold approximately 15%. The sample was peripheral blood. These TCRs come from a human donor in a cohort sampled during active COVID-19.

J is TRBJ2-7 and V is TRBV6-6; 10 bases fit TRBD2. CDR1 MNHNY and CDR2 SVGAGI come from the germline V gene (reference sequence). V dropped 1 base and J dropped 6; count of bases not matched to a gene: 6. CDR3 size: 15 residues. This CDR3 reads CASSYLASGSGEQYV. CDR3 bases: TGTGCCAGCAGTTACTTGGCTAGCGGGAGTGGCGAGCAGTACGTC.

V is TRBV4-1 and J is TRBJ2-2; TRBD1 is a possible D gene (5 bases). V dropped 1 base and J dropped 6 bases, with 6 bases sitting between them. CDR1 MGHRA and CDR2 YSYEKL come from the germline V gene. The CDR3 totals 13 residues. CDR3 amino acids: CASSQGGSGELFF. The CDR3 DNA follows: TGCGCCAGCAGCCAAGGGGGCTCCGGGGAGCTGTTTTTT.

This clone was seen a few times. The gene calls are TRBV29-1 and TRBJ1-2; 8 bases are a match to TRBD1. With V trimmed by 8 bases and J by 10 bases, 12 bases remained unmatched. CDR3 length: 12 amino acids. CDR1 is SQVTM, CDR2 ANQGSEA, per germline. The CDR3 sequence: CSSRFGQGNYTF. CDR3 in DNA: TGCAGCTCCCGATTTGGACAGGGTAACTACACCTTC.

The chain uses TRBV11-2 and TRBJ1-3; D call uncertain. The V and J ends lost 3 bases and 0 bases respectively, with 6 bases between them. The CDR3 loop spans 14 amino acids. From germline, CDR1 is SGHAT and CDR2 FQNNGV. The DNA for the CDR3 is TGTGCCAGCAGCTTTATTAGCTCTGGAAACACCATATATTTT. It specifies CASSFISSGNTIYF.

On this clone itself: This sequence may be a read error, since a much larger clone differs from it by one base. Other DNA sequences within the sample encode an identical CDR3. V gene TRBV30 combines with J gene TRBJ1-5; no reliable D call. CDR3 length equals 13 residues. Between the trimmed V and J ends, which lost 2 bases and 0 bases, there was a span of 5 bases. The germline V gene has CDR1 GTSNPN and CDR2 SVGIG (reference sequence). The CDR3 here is CAWSRDSNQPQHF. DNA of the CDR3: TGTGCCTGGAGTCGAGATAGCAATCAGCCCCAGCATTTT. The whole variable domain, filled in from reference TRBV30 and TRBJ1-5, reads SQTIHQWPATLVQPVGSPLSLECTVEGTSNPNLYWYRQAAGRGLQLLFYSVGIGQISSEVPQNLSASRPQDRQFILSSKKLLLSDSGFYLCAWSRDSNQPQHFGDGTRLSIL.

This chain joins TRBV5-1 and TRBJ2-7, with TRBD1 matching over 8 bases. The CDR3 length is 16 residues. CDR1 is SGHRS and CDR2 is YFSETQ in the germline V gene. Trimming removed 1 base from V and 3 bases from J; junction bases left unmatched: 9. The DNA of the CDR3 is TGCGCCAGCAGCTTGTACTTCCAGGACAGGGACTACGAGCAGTACTTC. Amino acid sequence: CASSLYFQDRDYEQYF. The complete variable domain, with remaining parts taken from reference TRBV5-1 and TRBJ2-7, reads KAGVTQTPRYLIKTRGQQVTLSCSPISGHRSVSWYQQTPGQGLQFLFEYFSETQRNKGNFPGRFSGRQFSNSRSEMNVSTLELGDSALYLCASSLYFQDRDYEQYFGPGTRLTVT.

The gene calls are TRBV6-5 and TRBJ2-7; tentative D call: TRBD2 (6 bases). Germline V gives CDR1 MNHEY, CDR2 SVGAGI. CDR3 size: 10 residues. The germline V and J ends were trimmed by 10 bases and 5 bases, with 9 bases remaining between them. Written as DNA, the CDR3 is TGTGCCACGGGGGTCCACGAGCAGTACTTC. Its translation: CATGVHEQYF.

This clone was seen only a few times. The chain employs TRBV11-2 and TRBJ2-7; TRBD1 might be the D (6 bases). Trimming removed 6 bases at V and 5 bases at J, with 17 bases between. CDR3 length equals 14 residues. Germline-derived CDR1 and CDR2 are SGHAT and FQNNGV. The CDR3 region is CASRLTGTHDEQYF. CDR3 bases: TGTGCCAGCAGGTTAACCGGGACACATGACGAGCAGTACTTC. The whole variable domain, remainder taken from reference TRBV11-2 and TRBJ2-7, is EAGVAQSPRYKIIEKRQSVAFWCNPISGHATLYWYQQILGQGPKLLIQFQNNGVVDDSQLPKDRFSAERLKGVDSTLKIQPAKLEDSAVYLCASRLTGTHDEQYFGPGTRLTVT.